This TCR beta chain is from a study of cytomegalovirus exposure and HLA in healthy donors. The overall study: Earlier findings included 100 million to 130 million unique TCR beta sequences obtained from some 180 million T cells. Broader study findings: Most TCR beta V segments were productive about 90% or about 30% of the time in an earlier analysis.

At least ten counts were recorded for this clone. The antigen remains undetermined. With 60 Vbeta and 13 Jbeta primers, the PCR was carried out. Only in-frame clones appear in the TCRdb table, and some are missing; sequencing was by immunoSEQ multiplex PCR. The sample carries 150,000 to 200,000 clones, 75% recorded once. While unrecorded immune exposures were likely, the donors were nominally healthy when sampled. The germline V gene has CDR1 SGHAT and CDR2 FQNNGV. J was trimmed by 3 bases and V by 8 bases; bases with no gene match: 3. The CDR3 has 12 amino acids. The genes are TRBV11-2 and TRBJ2-7; 8 nucleotides align to TRBD2. Sequenced: PBMCs. The origin of this receptor is a woman between 50 and 59 years old in good health and CMV-seropositive. The CDR3 DNA reads TGTGCCAGCCAGCGGGGGTACTACGAGCAGTACTTC. Its translation is CASQRGYYEQYF.